These 20 T cell receptor beta chains were all obtained from the same sample, sequenced in a study of T cells in Graves' hyperthyroidism and ophthalmopathy. Researchers amplified the TCR beta CDR3 regions from RNA transcripts. The HTBI primer set drove a first-round RT-PCR of the TCR CDR3. From the multiplex PCR reads, TCRdb called clonotypes with MiXCR, one entry per CDR3 protein. The sample lists about half a million distinct CDR3 sequences; roughly a quarter were seen once. Material: blood. The receptor set was obtained from a woman in her 30s with Graves' ophthalmopathy.

This clonotype showed up many times. V and J are TRBV27 and TRBJ1-5; 9 bases agree with TRBD1. The CDR3 contains 12 residues. The trim removed 9 bases at V and 7 bases at J, leaving 4 bases unmatched. Germline values: CDR1 MNHEY, CDR2 SMNVEV (reference sequence). The CDR3 nucleotides read TGTGCCAGTGGACAGGGGAAACAGCCCCAGCATTTT. It codes for CASGQGKQPQHF.

In its sample, this clonotype was seen many times. A single base separates this from a much larger clone, so it may be a read error. The V and J genes are TRBV19 and TRBJ1-1; TRBD1 matches at 8 bases. Losses at the gene ends were 8 bases for V and 4 bases for J; bases not matched to a gene: 3. CDR1 LNHDA and CDR2 SQIVND come from the germline V gene (reference sequence). This CDR3 is built from 12 residues. The CDR3 bases are TGTGCCAGTCGACAGGGGACCACTGAAGCTTTCTTT. It yields the protein CASRQGTTEAFF.

This rearrangement joins TRBV6-5 to TRBJ2-7; D call uncertain. The V gene's germline CDR1 is MNHEY and CDR2 SVGAGI. This CDR3 contains 13 residues. V gave up 4 bases and J gave up 3 bases, with 10 bases separating them. The CDR3 sequence: CASSSGPDYEQYF. The CDR3 DNA reads as TGTGCCAGCAGTTCCGGACCGGACTACGAGCAGTACTTC.

This clonotype occurred many times. This chain's CDR3 is CASSTLTGLAEETQYF. The DNA for the CDR3 is TGTGCCAGTAGTACCCTCACGGGACTAGCGGAAGAGACCCAGTACTTC. V and J are TRBV19 and TRBJ2-5, with 11 bases fitting TRBD2. This CDR3 is 16 amino acids long. V lost 4 bases to trimming and J lost 3 bases; unmatched junction nucleotides: 7. Looked up from germline, CDR1 is LNHDA and CDR2 is SQIVND (reference sequence).

This clonotype showed up many times. The CDR3 reads CASSEVRRVRGGVSNQPQHF. CDR3 DNA: TGTGCCAGCAGTGAGGTTAGAAGGGTAAGGGGAGGGGTTAGCAATCAGCCCCAGCATTTT. V and J are TRBV25-1 and TRBJ1-5; a possible D gene is TRBD1 (5 bases). V was cut by 3 bases and J by 0 bases, with 24 bases left in between. This CDR3 contains 20 residues. From germline, CDR1 is MGHDK and CDR2 SYGVNS.

This clonotype was seen many times. This chain uses TRBV12-3 or TRBV12-4 with TRBJ1-2, with D unclear. CDR3 size: 14 residues. V was clipped by 3 bases and J by 5 bases, with 13 bases between them. This CDR3 reads CASSFTDPLYGYTF. CDR3 sequence (DNA): TGTGCCAGCAGTTTTACGGACCCGTTGTATGGCTACACCTTC.

The V call is TRBV14, the J call TRBJ2-7; 8 bases match TRBD1. V was clipped by 5 bases and J by 2 bases; unmatched bases: 8. CDR1 and CDR2 from the germline V gene are SGHDN and FVKESK. This CDR3 contains 15 residues. DNA for the CDR3: TGTGCCAGCAGCAAAGGACAGGGATCAACCTACGAGCAGTACTTC. As protein: CASSKGQGSTYEQYF.

This clonotype showed up many times. V gene TRBV6-5 combines with J gene TRBJ1-3; D unresolved. Germline V gene lookup returns CDR1 MNHEY and CDR2 SVGAGI. CDR3 length equals 16 residues. The ends were cut back, 4 bases at V and 0 bases at J, with 13 bases in the middle. The CDR3 loop is CASSSRSAPSGNTIYF. The DNA for the CDR3 is TGTGCCAGCAGTTCCCGGTCGGCCCCCTCTGGAAACACCATATATTTT.

There are many counts of this clonotype. The chain joins TRBV27 to TRBJ2-2; a weak D match, TRBD1 (5 bases). The ends were cut back, 7 bases at V and 3 bases at J, with 12 bases in the middle. This CDR3 comprises 14 residues. From germline, CDR1 is MNHEY and CDR2 SMNVEV (reference sequence). Here the CDR3 reads CASKGRVDTGELFF. In DNA, the CDR3 is TGTGCCAGCAAGGGCAGGGTAGACACCGGGGAGCTGTTTTTT.

This clonotype was counted ten times or more. The chain is built from TRBV18 and TRBJ1-1, with D maybe TRBD1 (6 bases). Germline CDR1 KGHSH, CDR2 LQKENI. The CDR3 consists of 16 residues. V lost 3 bases and J lost 0, with 14 bases in between. In DNA, the CDR3 is TGTGCCAGCTCACCGAAACCGACAGGAATGAACACTGAAGCTTTCTTT. Residues: CASSPKPTGMNTEAFF.

This clonotype was picked up many times. V usage is TRBV2 and J usage is TRBJ2-5, with unresolved D. V lost 3 bases to trimming and J lost 5 bases, with 13 bases between them. The CDR3 runs 14 residues. Germline assignment: CDR1 SNHLY and CDR2 FYNNEI. The CDR3 reads CASSDKWGGETQYF. DNA for the CDR3: TGTGCCAGCAGTGATAAATGGGGTGGGGAGACCCAGTACTTC.

This rearrangement joins TRBV20-1 to TRBJ1-2, with D possibly matching TRBD1 (6 bases). From germline, CDR1 is DFQATT and CDR2 SNEGSKA (reference sequence). The CDR3 loop spans 13 amino acids. Deletions cut 7 bases from V and 2 bases from J, with 14 bases between. Here the CDR3 DNA reads TGCAGTGGGAGGGACAACGGCAACTATGGCTACACCTTC. It encodes CSGRDNGNYGYTF.

The chain recombines TRBV6-1 with TRBJ2-7, with D tentatively TRBD2 (5 bases). The CDR3 contains 15 residues. V was clipped by 7 bases and J by 3 bases, with 19 bases between them. Germline CDR1 and CDR2: MNHNS and SASEGT. DNA of the CDR3: TGTGCCAGCACCCAAGGAGGAGCGGAACTCTACGAGCAGTACTTC. Its protein is CASTQGGAELYEQYF.

The rearrangement links TRBV12-3 or TRBV12-4 to TRBJ1-1; D is possibly TRBD1 (6 bases). Trimming pared 4 bases from V and 11 bases from J, leaving 17 bases between. The CDR3 spans 13 residues. CDR3 protein: CASSSTQGLRAFF. The CDR3 DNA is TGTGCCAGCAGTTCGACACAGGGTTTGAGGGCTTTCTTT.

J is TRBJ2-2 and V is TRBV7-8; no reliable D call. CDR3 length equals 16 residues. Germline assignment: CDR1 SGHVS and CDR2 FQNEAQ. The ends were cut back, 5 bases at V and 0 bases at J, with 13 bases in the middle. For the CDR3, the DNA is TGTGCCAGCAGCCCATACAGACTCGCGAACACCGGGGAGCTGTTTTTT. Protein product: CASSPYRLANTGELFF. The complete variable domain, with remaining parts taken from reference TRBV7-8 and TRBJ2-2, reads GAGVSQSPRYKVAKRGQDVALRCDPISGHVSLFWYQQALGQGPEFLTYFQNEAQLDKSGLPSDRFFAERPEGSVSTLKIQRTQQEDSAVYLCASSPYRLANTGELFFGEGSRLTVL.

The chain uses TRBV5-6 and TRBJ2-7; D gene uncertain. The germline V gene encodes CDR1 SGHDT and CDR2 YYEEEE. V lost 2 bases and J 2 bases, leaving 11 bases between the germline ends. This CDR3 comprises 14 residues. CDR3 region: CASSLTLGTYEQYF. The DNA for the CDR3 is TGTGCCAGCAGCTTAACACTGGGGACCTACGAGCAGTACTTC.

This clonotype came up many times. The chain has TRBV5-6 and TRBJ1-2; no definite D call. The germline gives CDR1 SGHDT, CDR2 YYEEEE. The CDR3 consists of 13 residues. V lost 0 bases to trimming and J lost 8 bases, with 11 bases between them. The CDR3 sequence: CASSLGRYRGYTF. The CDR3 DNA reads as TGTGCCAGCAGCTTGGGTCGGTACCGCGGCTACACCTTC.

The chain is built from TRBV30 and TRBJ1-5; D remains unclear. Trimming removed 2 bases from V and 0 bases from J, with 8 bases in between. The CDR3 has 14 amino acids. From germline, CDR1 is GTSNPN and CDR2 SVGIG (reference sequence). CDR3 amino acids: CAWSWPGSNQPQHF. In DNA, the CDR3 is TGTGCCTGGAGTTGGCCGGGTAGCAATCAGCCCCAGCATTTT.

For this clonotype: A read error may produce the germline difference seen at one junction end. V gene TRBV2 combines with J gene TRBJ2-4; D not resolved. The CDR3 covers 14 residues. CDR1 is SNHLY and CDR2 is FYNNEI in the germline V gene. The CDR3 DNA reads as TGTGCCAGCAGTGACGGCAGAGCCAAAAACATTAAGTACTTC. Protein: CASSDGRAKNIKYF.

This clonotype showed up many times. V and J are TRBV7-6 and TRBJ2-7, with a weak D call TRBD1 (5 bases). CDR1 and CDR2 (germline): SGHVS, FNYEAQ. The CDR3 extends over 13 amino acids. V was pared by 5 bases and J by 3 bases, with 11 bases between. The CDR3 nucleotides are TGTGCCAGCAGCACCCCGGACAACTACGAGCAGTACTTC. The encoded protein is CASSTPDNYEQYF.